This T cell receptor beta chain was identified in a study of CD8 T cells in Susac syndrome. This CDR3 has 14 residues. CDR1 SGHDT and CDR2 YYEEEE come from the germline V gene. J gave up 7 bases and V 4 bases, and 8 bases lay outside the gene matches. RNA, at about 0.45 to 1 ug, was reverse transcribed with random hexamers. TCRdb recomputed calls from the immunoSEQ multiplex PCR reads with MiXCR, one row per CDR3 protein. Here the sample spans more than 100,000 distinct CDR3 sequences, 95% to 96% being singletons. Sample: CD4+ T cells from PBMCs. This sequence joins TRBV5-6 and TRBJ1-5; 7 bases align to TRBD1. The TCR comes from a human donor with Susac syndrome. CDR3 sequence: CASSRTTGTQPQHF. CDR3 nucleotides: TGTGCCAGCAGCCGGACGACAGGGACACAGCCCCAGCATTTT. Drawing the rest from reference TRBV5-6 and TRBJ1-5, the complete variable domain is DAGVTQSPTHLIKTRGQQVTLRCSPKSGHDTVSWYQQALGQGPQFIFQYYEEEERQRGNFPDRFSGHQFPNYSSELNVNALLLGDSALYLCASSRTTGTQPQHFGDGTRLSIL.